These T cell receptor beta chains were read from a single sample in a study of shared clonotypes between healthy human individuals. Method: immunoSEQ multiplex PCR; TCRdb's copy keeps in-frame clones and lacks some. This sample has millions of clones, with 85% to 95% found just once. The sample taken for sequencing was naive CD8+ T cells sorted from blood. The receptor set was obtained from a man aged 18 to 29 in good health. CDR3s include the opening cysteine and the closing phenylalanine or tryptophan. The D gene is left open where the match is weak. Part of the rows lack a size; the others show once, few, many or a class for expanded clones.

CDR3 protein: CASSIKWDLGYTF
CDR3 DNA: TGTGCCAGTAGTATTAAGTGGGATCTTGGCTACACCTTC
V gene: TRBV19
clone size: NA
D gene: NA
J gene: TRBJ1-2

CDR3 protein: CASSTRLAGGGQETQYF
CDR3 DNA: TGCGCCAGCAGCACCAGACTAGCGGGAGGGGGGCAAGAGACCCAGTACTTC
V gene: TRBV5-1
clone size: NA
D gene: TRBD2
J gene: TRBJ2-5

CDR3 protein: CASSLIFVQGPSYEQYF
CDR3 DNA: TGTGCCAGCAGTTTAATATTCGTACAGGGGCCCTCCTACGAGCAGTACTTC
V gene: TRBV27
clone size: NA
D gene: TRBD1
J gene: TRBJ2-7

CDR3 protein: CASSPLGGADTQYF
CDR3 DNA: TGTGCCAGCAGTCCTCTCGGTGGCGCAGATACGCAGTATTTT
V gene: TRBV27
clone size: once
D gene: NA
J gene: TRBJ2-3

CDR3 protein: CASSAPVTGELFF
CDR3 DNA: TGTGCCAGCAGCGCTCCAGTCACCGGGGAGCTGTTTTTT
V gene: TRBV9
clone size: once
D gene: NA
J gene: TRBJ2-2

CDR3 protein: CVWSVWTGSSPLHF
CDR3 DNA: TGTGTCTGGAGTGTTTGGACAGGGAGTTCACCCCTCCACTTT
V gene: TRBV30
clone size: NA
D gene: TRBD1
J gene: TRBJ1-6

CDR3 protein: CASTTELGELFF
CDR3 DNA: TGTGCCAGCACCACAGAACTCGGGGAGCTGTTTTTT
V gene: TRBV5-4
clone size: once
D gene: NA
J gene: TRBJ2-2

CDR3 protein: CASSYSTSGPQETQYF
CDR3 DNA: TGTGCCAGCAGCTATTCGACTAGCGGACCACAAGAGACCCAGTACTTC
V gene: TRBV5-6
clone size: NA
D gene: TRBD2
J gene: TRBJ2-5

CDR3 protein: CASSQDSGTAYEQYF
CDR3 DNA: TGCGCCAGCAGCCAAGACAGCGGGACAGCCTACGAGCAGTACTTC
V gene: TRBV4-3
clone size: NA
D gene: NA
J gene: TRBJ2-7

CDR3 protein: CASSLDWVWGYTF
CDR3 DNA: TGTGCCAGCAGCTTAGATTGGGTGTGGGGCTACACCTTC
V gene: TRBV7-2
clone size: once
D gene: NA
J gene: TRBJ1-2

CDR3 protein: CASSIVPGAYEQYF
CDR3 DNA: TGTGCCAGTAGTATAGTACCGGGGGCCTACGAGCAGTACTTC
V gene: TRBV19
clone size: NA
D gene: NA
J gene: TRBJ2-7

CDR3 protein: CASSATSGSTGGELFF
CDR3 DNA: TGTGCCAGCAGTGCGACTAGCGGGAGTACCGGCGGGGAGCTGTTTTTT
V gene: TRBV2
clone size: NA
D gene: TRBD2
J gene: TRBJ2-2

CDR3 protein: CASSLSDRSSYEQYF
CDR3 DNA: TGTGCCAGCAGCTTGTCGGACAGAAGCTCCTACGAGCAGTACTTC
V gene: TRBV7-9
clone size: NA
D gene: NA
J gene: TRBJ2-7

CDR3 protein: CASSVGTGKGNEQFF
CDR3 DNA: TGTGCCAGCAGTGTCGGGACAGGGAAGGGCAATGAGCAGTTCTTC
V gene: TRBV6-6
clone size: NA
D gene: TRBD1
J gene: TRBJ2-1

CDR3 protein: CASSPDSLMSQETQYF
CDR3 DNA: TGTGCCAGCAGCCCGGACAGTTTGATGTCCCAAGAGACCCAGTACTTC
V gene: TRBV9
clone size: NA
D gene: NA
J gene: TRBJ2-5

CDR3 protein: CASSVAGTSYEQYF
CDR3 DNA: TGTGCCAGCAGTGTAGCTGGGACCTCCTACGAGCAGTACTTC
V gene: TRBV2
clone size: few
D gene: NA
J gene: TRBJ2-7

CDR3 protein: CASSEARTRTDEQFF
CDR3 DNA: TGTGCCAGCAGTGAAGCTAGGACTAGAACGGATGAGCAGTTCTTC
V gene: TRBV6-1
clone size: NA
D gene: TRBD2
J gene: TRBJ2-1

CDR3 protein: CASSYSSYEQYF
CDR3 DNA: TGTGCCAGCAGCTACTCATCCTACGAGCAGTACTTC
V gene: TRBV7-2
clone size: NA
D gene: NA
J gene: TRBJ2-7

CDR3 protein: CASSPFTGGNEKLFF
CDR3 DNA: TGTGCCAGCAGCCCCTTCACAGGGGGAAATGAAAAACTGTTTTTT
V gene: TRBV7-9
clone size: NA
D gene: TRBD1
J gene: TRBJ1-4

CDR3 protein: CASSTGSWDTEAFF
CDR3 DNA: TGCGCCAGCAGCACAGGGAGTTGGGACACTGAAGCTTTCTTT
V gene: TRBV5-1
clone size: NA
D gene: NA
J gene: TRBJ1-1

CDR3 protein: CASSSSDSNNEQFF
CDR3 DNA: TGTGCCAGCAGCTCATCCGACAGCAACAATGAGCAGTTCTTC
V gene: TRBV6-5
clone size: NA
D gene: NA
J gene: TRBJ2-1

CDR3 protein: CASSPPVLGAWNTEAFF
CDR3 DNA: TGTGCCAGCTCACCACCTGTTTTAGGGGCCTGGAACACTGAAGCTTTCTTT
V gene: TRBV18
clone size: once
D gene: NA
J gene: TRBJ1-1

CDR3 protein: CASVRTSGAYEQYF
CDR3 DNA: TGTGCCAGCGTGAGGACTAGCGGCGCCTACGAGCAGTACTTC
V gene: TRBV2
clone size: NA
D gene: TRBD2
J gene: TRBJ2-7

CDR3 protein: CASSYVSGGTDTQYF
CDR3 DNA: TGTGCCAGCAGTTATGTCAGCGGGGGGACAGATACGCAGTATTTT
V gene: TRBV6-5
clone size: NA
D gene: TRBD2
J gene: TRBJ2-3

CDR3 protein: CASSLFEIRNGYTF
CDR3 DNA: TGTGCCAGCAGTTTATTTGAAATCCGGAATGGCTACACCTTC
V gene: TRBV28
clone size: NA
D gene: NA
J gene: TRBJ1-2

CDR3 protein: CASSEYRAYEQYF
CDR3 DNA: TGCGCCAGCAGTGAGTATAGGGCCTACGAGCAGTACTTC
V gene: TRBV10-2
clone size: NA
D gene: NA
J gene: TRBJ2-7

CDR3 protein: CASSPFGGVDEKLFF
CDR3 DNA: TGTGCCAGTAGCCCATTCGGGGGGGTGGATGAAAAACTGTTTTTT
V gene: TRBV19
clone size: NA
D gene: NA
J gene: TRBJ1-4

CDR3 protein: CATSGLRDYGYTF
CDR3 DNA: TGTGCCACCAGCGGCCTCCGGGACTATGGCTACACCTTC
V gene: TRBV15
clone size: NA
D gene: NA
J gene: TRBJ1-2

CDR3 protein: CASSQVSVWGGYGYTF
CDR3 DNA: TGCGCCAGCAGCCAAGTATCGGTTTGGGGAGGGTATGGCTACACCTTC
V gene: TRBV4-1
clone size: NA
D gene: NA
J gene: TRBJ1-2

CDR3 protein: CAIQTDSSYNEQFF
CDR3 DNA: TGCGCCATACAGACAGATAGCTCCTACAATGAGCAGTTCTTC
V gene: TRBV4-3
clone size: NA
D gene: NA
J gene: TRBJ2-1

CDR3 protein: CASSLAPAWGDNEQFF
CDR3 DNA: TGTGCCAGCAGCTTGGCCCCGGCTTGGGGAGACAATGAGCAGTTCTTC
V gene: TRBV5-6
clone size: NA
D gene: NA
J gene: TRBJ2-1

CDR3 protein: CASSLSSVAEAFF
CDR3 DNA: TGTGCCAGCAGCTTATCGTCCGTCGCTGAAGCTTTCTTT
V gene: TRBV7-9
clone size: NA
D gene: NA
J gene: TRBJ1-1

CDR3 protein: CASRWDSEGETQYF
CDR3 DNA: TGTGCCAGCAGATGGGACAGCGAAGGAGAGACCCAGTACTTC
V gene: TRBV28
clone size: once
D gene: TRBD1
J gene: TRBJ2-5

CDR3 protein: CASSIDTSGFYNEQFF
CDR3 DNA: TGTGCCAGTAGTATAGACACTAGCGGGTTTTACAATGAGCAGTTCTTC
V gene: TRBV19
clone size: NA
D gene: TRBD2
J gene: TRBJ2-1

CDR3 protein: CASRTESSYNSPLHF
CDR3 DNA: TGCGCCAGTCGGACGGAAAGCTCCTATAATTCACCCCTCCACTTT
V gene: TRBV4-1
clone size: NA
D gene: NA
J gene: TRBJ1-6

CDR3 protein: CASSEPPGGFGPYNEQFF
CDR3 DNA: TGTGCCAGCAGTGAACCCCCGGGGGGGTTTGGCCCCTACAATGAGCAGTTCTTC
V gene: TRBV6-1
clone size: NA
D gene: TRBD2
J gene: TRBJ2-1

CDR3 protein: CASSQDRTAGYGYTF
CDR3 DNA: TGCGCCAGCAGCCAAGATCGGACGGCGGGATATGGCTACACCTTC
V gene: TRBV4-1
clone size: NA
D gene: NA
J gene: TRBJ1-2

CDR3 protein: CASSILGGSSYEQYF
CDR3 DNA: TGTGCCAGCAGTATCCTGGGCGGGAGCTCCTACGAGCAGTACTTC
V gene: TRBV6-5
clone size: NA
D gene: TRBD2
J gene: TRBJ2-7

CDR3 protein: CASSWTEPYEQYF
CDR3 DNA: TGTGCCAGCAGTTGGACAGAGCCATACGAGCAGTACTTC
V gene: TRBV6-5
clone size: NA
D gene: NA
J gene: TRBJ2-7

CDR3 protein: CASSLEPGSFYEQYF
CDR3 DNA: TGCGCCAGCAGCTTGGAGCCAGGGAGTTTTTACGAGCAGTACTTC
V gene: TRBV5-1
clone size: NA
D gene: NA
J gene: TRBJ2-7

CDR3 protein: CASSLYPSAEAFF
CDR3 DNA: TGCGCCAGCAGCTTGTACCCGAGCGCTGAAGCTTTCTTT
V gene: TRBV5-1
clone size: NA
D gene: NA
J gene: TRBJ1-1

CDR3 protein: CASSVYDTGELFF
CDR3 DNA: TGTGCCAGCAGCGTATACGACACCGGGGAGCTGTTTTTT
V gene: TRBV9
clone size: NA
D gene: NA
J gene: TRBJ2-2

CDR3 protein: CATGGESATEQFF
CDR3 DNA: TGTGCCACCGGGGGGGAATCCGCCACTGAGCAGTTCTTC
V gene: TRBV6-5
clone size: once
D gene: TRBD2
J gene: TRBJ2-1

CDR3 protein: CATSRPWGIGSGANVLTF
CDR3 DNA: TGTGCCACCAGCAGACCGTGGGGGATCGGCTCTGGGGCCAACGTCCTGACTTTC
V gene: TRBV15
clone size: NA
D gene: NA
J gene: TRBJ2-6

CDR3 protein: CASSPPGGLYEQYF
CDR3 DNA: TGTGCCAGCAGTCCACCGGGGGGCCTGTACGAGCAGTACTTC
V gene: TRBV27
clone size: NA
D gene: NA
J gene: TRBJ2-7

CDR3 protein: CASSPGPGDTQYF
CDR3 DNA: TGTGCCAGCAGCCCCGGGCCGGGGGATACGCAGTATTTT
V gene: TRBV7-6
clone size: NA
D gene: NA
J gene: TRBJ2-3

CDR3 protein: CASSVVPRGTDTQYF
CDR3 DNA: TGTGCCAGCAGCGTAGTCCCCAGGGGCACAGATACGCAGTATTTT
V gene: TRBV9
clone size: NA
D gene: NA
J gene: TRBJ2-3

CDR3 protein: CSVEKGEGSKEQYF
CDR3 DNA: TGCAGCGTTGAGAAAGGGGAGGGGTCTAAGGAGCAGTACTTC
V gene: TRBV29-1
clone size: NA
D gene: TRBD2
J gene: TRBJ2-5

CDR3 protein: CASSTGQGEQYF
CDR3 DNA: TGTGCCAGCAGCACCGGACAGGGCGAGCAGTACTTC
V gene: TRBV11-2
clone size: NA
D gene: TRBD1
J gene: TRBJ2-7

CDR3 protein: CASSLEELAPLATQYF
CDR3 DNA: TGTGCCAGCAGCTTAGAAGAGCTAGCCCCCCTTGCAACGCAGTATTTT
V gene: TRBV7-6
clone size: NA
D gene: NA
J gene: TRBJ2-3

CDR3 protein: CASSFPERETQYF
CDR3 DNA: TGTGCCAGCAGTTTCCCCGAACGCGAGACCCAGTACTTC
V gene: TRBV28
clone size: NA
D gene: NA
J gene: TRBJ2-5

CDR3 protein: CASSLTPTGLRNTIYF
CDR3 DNA: TGTGCCAGCAGCCTGACCCCGACAGGTTTACGAAACACCATATATTTT
V gene: TRBV7-9
clone size: NA
D gene: NA
J gene: TRBJ1-3